This TCR beta chain was recovered during a study of OX40 agonist ivuxolimab in advanced cancers. Findings of the study overall: Researchers report that CD8+ T cells had, on average, more expanded clones than CD4+.

Enrollment shut out patients with autoimmune disease history or systemic immunosuppression. With respect to this clone: Its antigen is undetermined.

Method: immunoSEQ multiplex PCR; TCRdb's copy keeps in-frame clones and lacks some. The top ten hold approximately 0.32% of the sample, which has roughly 80,000 clones, approximately 92% seen once. CDR1 is SGHTA and CDR2 is FQGNSA in the germline V gene. The CDR3 sequence is 15 residues long. The V end lost 4 bases, the J end lost 2 bases, and 14 bases lay between the germline ends. The chain carries TRBV7-2 and TRBJ1-2; tentative D call: TRBD1 (5 bases). The source is an adult with an advanced solid tumor such as melanoma, head and neck, liver or kidney cancer. The sample consisted of CD4+ or CD8+ T cells sorted from blood, taken in a trial of the OX40 agonist ivuxolimab. The CDR3, as DNA: TGTGCCAGCAGCTCCGATCCGACAGTAAACTATGGCTACACCTTC. As protein: CASSSDPTVNYGYTF.